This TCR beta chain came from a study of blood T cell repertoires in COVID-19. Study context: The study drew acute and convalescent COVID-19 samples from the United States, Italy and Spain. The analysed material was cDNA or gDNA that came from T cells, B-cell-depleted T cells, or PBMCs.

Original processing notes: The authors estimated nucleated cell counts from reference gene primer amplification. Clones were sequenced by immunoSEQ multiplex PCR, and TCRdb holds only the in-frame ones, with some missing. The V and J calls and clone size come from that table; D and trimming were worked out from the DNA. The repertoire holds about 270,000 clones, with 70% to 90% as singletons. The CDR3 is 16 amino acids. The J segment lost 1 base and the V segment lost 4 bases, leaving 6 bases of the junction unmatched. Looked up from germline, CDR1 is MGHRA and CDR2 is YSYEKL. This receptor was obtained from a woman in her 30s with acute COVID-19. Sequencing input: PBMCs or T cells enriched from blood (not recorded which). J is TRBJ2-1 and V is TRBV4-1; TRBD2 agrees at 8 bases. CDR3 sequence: CASSPVTSGSYNEQFF. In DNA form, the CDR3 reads TGCGCCAGCAGCCCCGTAACTAGCGGTTCCTACAATGAGCAGTTCTTC.